A selection of T cell receptor beta chains follows, all from one sample in a study of cytomegalovirus exposure and HLA in healthy donors. TCRdb's copy holds only in-frame clones and misses some; the assay was immunoSEQ multiplex PCR. The top ten hold roughly 1.3% of the sample, which has about 160,000 clones, roughly 79% seen once. The specimen was PBMCs. The receptors derive from a woman aged 45-59 years in good health and CMV-seronegative. The CDR3 runs from the conserved cysteine through the conserved F or W. The D gene is left open where the match is weak. Not every row has a clone size; where given, it reads once, few, many or a size class.

v_call,j_call,clone_size,d_call,cdr3_aa,cdr3_nt
TRBV5-6,TRBJ1-1,few,TRBD1,CASSPITSDRVGTEAFF,TGTGCCAGCAGCCCCATAACATCGGACAGGGTAGGGACTGAAGCTTTCTTT
TRBV25-1,TRBJ1-4,NA,NA,CASSDDLREKLFF,TGTGCCAGCAGTGACGACTTAAGGGAAAAACTGTTTTTT
TRBV28,TRBJ2-7,NA,NA,CASSSYRVYEQYF,TGTGCCAGCAGTAGCTACAGGGTTTACGAGCAGTACTTC
TRBV28,TRBJ1-2,NA,NA,CASRIPGTSNYGYTF,TGTGCCAGTAGAATCCCAGGGACTTCTAACTATGGCTACACCTTC
TRBV27,TRBJ2-7,NA,TRBD1,CASSDRGRPYEQYF,TGTGCCAGCAGTGACAGGGGTCGCCCATACGAGCAGTACTTC
TRBV28,TRBJ2-7,NA,TRBD2,CASSFSGSLTYEQYF,TGTGCCAGCAGTTTTAGCGGGAGTCTAACCTACGAGCAGTACTTC
TRBV4-3,TRBJ1-2,NA,NA,CASSQEGGGYGYTF,TGCGCCAGCAGCCAAGAGGGGGGTGGCTATGGCTACACCTTC
TRBV11-1,TRBJ2-2,NA,NA,CASSLVAENTGELFF,TGTGCCAGCAGCTTAGTGGCCGAAAACACCGGGGAGCTGTTTTTT
TRBV7-9,TRBJ2-3,NA,NA,CASSLGQVDTDTQYF,TGTGCCAGCAGCCTCGGCCAGGTAGACACAGATACGCAGTATTTT
TRBV5-1,TRBJ2-3,NA,TRBD2,CASSSGLGRDTQYF,TGCGCCAGCAGCTCCGGACTAGGGAGAGATACGCAGTATTTT
TRBV5-1,TRBJ2-7,few,NA,CASSLVMFEQYF,TGCGCCAGCAGCTTGGTTATGTTCGAGCAGTACTTC
TRBV7-9,TRBJ2-5,few,NA,CASSREGGAGETQYF,TGTGCCAGCAGCAGGGAGGGGGGAGCGGGAGAGACCCAGTACTTC
TRBV14,TRBJ1-2,NA,TRBD1,CASSQIVRQGKLLNYGYTF,TGTGCCAGCAGTCAAATAGTACGACAGGGTAAACTCCTTAACTATGGCTACACCTTC
TRBV7-2,TRBJ2-5,NA,NA,CASSLDRGMGYF,TGTGCCAGCAGCTTAGATAGGGGGATGGGGTACTTC
TRBV4-1,TRBJ2-3,NA,NA,CASSQPTGLDTQYF,TGCGCCAGCAGCCAACCCACAGGGTTAGATACGCAGTATTTT
TRBV2,TRBJ1-2,NA,NA,CASIRDSYGYTF,TGTGCCAGCATTCGGGATTCCTATGGCTACACCTTC
TRBV28,TRBJ1-1,NA,NA,CASSLEAGFGTEAFF,TGTGCCAGCAGTTTGGAAGCAGGGTTTGGAACTGAAGCTTTCTTT
TRBV4-3,TRBJ2-1,NA,TRBD2,CASSQVAGGAYNEQFF,TGCGCCAGCAGCCAGGTAGCGGGGGGGGCCTACAATGAGCAGTTCTTC
TRBV7-8,TRBJ1-2,NA,NA,CASSLAGRRYGYTF,TGTGCCAGCAGCTTAGCGGGGCGGCGCTATGGCTACACCTTC
TRBV18,TRBJ1-5,NA,TRBD1,CASSEGTGGDQPQHF,TGTGCCAGCTCTGAAGGTACAGGGGGCGATCAGCCCCAGCATTTT
TRBV6-5,TRBJ2-1,NA,TRBD1,CASTQGVQGSNEQFF,TGTGCCAGCACCCAGGGGGTACAGGGTAGCAATGAGCAGTTCTTC
TRBV11-2,TRBJ2-1,NA,TRBD2,CASSLGLAGGNEQFF,TGTGCCAGCAGCTTAGGGCTAGCGGGGGGTAATGAGCAGTTCTTC
TRBV6-1,TRBJ1-2,few,NA,CASRDQGFGGYTF,TGTGCCAGCAGAGATCAGGGGTTCGGAGGCTACACCTTC
TRBV4-3,TRBJ2-7,NA,TRBD1,CASSQERQGSYEQYF,TGCGCCAGCAGCCAAGAGAGACAGGGATCCTACGAGCAGTACTTC
TRBV7-2,TRBJ2-7,NA,TRBD1,CASSSTGGSYEQYF,TGTGCCAGCAGCTCCACAGGGGGCTCCTACGAGCAGTACTTC
TRBV6-4,TRBJ1-2,once,TRBD1,CASSDSGTGAPYGYTF,TGTGCCAGCAGTGACTCGGGGACAGGGGCCCCATATGGCTACACCTTC
TRBV28,TRBJ1-2,NA,TRBD1,CASRPAHLGQNYGYTF,TGTGCCAGCAGACCAGCTCACTTGGGACAGAATTATGGCTACACCTTC
TRBV28,TRBJ2-1,few,NA,CASSLRTDYNEQFF,TGTGCCAGCAGTTTACGAACGGACTATAATGAGCAGTTCTTC
TRBV10-3,TRBJ2-7,NA,TRBD2,CAISVLADSYEQYF,TGTGCCATCAGCGTACTAGCGGACTCCTACGAGCAGTACTTC
TRBV5-1,TRBJ2-3,NA,NA,CATSQGGEADTQYF,TGCGCCACTTCACAGGGGGGGGAGGCAGATACGCAGTATTTT
TRBV28,TRBJ1-4,NA,NA,CASTGGPALATNEKLFF,TGTGCCAGCACCGGAGGGCCCGCCTTAGCAACTAATGAAAAACTGTTTTTT
TRBV7-6,TRBJ2-2,once,TRBD1,CASSLGQGSVAGELFF,TGTGCCAGCAGCTTGGGACAGGGATCGGTGGCCGGGGAGCTGTTTTTT
TRBV27,TRBJ2-3,once,TRBD1,CASSPKGAHKDTQYF,TGTGCCAGCAGTCCTAAGGGGGCGCATAAAGATACGCAGTATTTT